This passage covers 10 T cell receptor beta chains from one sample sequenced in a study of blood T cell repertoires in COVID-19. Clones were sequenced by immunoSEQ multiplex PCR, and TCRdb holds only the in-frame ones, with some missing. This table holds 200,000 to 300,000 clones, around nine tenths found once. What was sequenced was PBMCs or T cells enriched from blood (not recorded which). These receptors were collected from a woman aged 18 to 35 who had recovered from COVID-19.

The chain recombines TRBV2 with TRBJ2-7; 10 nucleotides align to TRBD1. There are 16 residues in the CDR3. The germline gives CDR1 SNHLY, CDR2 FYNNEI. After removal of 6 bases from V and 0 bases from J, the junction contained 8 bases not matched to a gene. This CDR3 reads CASRGRQGADSYEQYF. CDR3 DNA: TGTGCCAGCAGGGGACGACAGGGGGCGGACTCCTACGAGCAGTACTTC.

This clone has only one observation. The CDR3 sequence is CASREGAGYGYTF. CDR3 nucleotides: TGTGCCAGCAGGGAGGGGGCAGGGTATGGCTACACCTTC. The chain joins TRBV27 to TRBJ1-2; TRBD1 matches at 7 bases. Germline V gives CDR1 MNHEY, CDR2 SMNVEV (reference sequence). Unmatched junction bases numbered 6, after V lost 6 bases and J lost 5 bases. The CDR3 consists of 13 residues.

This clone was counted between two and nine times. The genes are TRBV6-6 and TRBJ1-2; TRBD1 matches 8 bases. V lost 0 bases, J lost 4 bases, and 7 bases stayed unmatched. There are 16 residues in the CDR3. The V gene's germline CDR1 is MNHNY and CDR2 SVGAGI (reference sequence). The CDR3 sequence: CASSYSTQGVGYGYTF. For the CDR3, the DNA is TGTGCCAGCAGTTACTCGACACAGGGGGTTGGCTATGGCTACACCTTC.

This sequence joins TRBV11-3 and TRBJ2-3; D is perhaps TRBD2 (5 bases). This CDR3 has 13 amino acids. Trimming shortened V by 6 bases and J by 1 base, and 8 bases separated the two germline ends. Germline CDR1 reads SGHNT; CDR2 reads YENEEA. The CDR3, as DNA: TGTGCCAGCAGGGGAGTGGGCACAGATACGCAGTATTTT. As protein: CASRGVGTDTQYF.

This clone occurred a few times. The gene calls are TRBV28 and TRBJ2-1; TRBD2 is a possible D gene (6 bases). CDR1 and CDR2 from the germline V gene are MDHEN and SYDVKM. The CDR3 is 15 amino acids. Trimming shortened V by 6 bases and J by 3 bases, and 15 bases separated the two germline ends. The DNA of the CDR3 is TGTGCCAGCAGAATTTTAGCGGAGAACTACAATGAGCAGTTCTTC. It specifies CASRILAENYNEQFF.

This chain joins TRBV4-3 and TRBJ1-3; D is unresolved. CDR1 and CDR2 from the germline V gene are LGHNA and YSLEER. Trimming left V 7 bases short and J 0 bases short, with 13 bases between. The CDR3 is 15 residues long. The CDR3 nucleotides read TGCGCCAGCACGGAAGTGGCGGTCTCTGGAAACACCATATATTTT. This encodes CASTEVAVSGNTIYF.

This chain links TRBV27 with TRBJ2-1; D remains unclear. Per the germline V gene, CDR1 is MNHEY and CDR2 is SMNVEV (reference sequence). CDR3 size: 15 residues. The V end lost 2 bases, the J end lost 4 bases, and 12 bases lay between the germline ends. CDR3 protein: CASSLMSDLYNEQFF. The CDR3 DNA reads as TGTGCCAGCAGTTTAATGAGCGACCTTTACAATGAGCAGTTCTTC.

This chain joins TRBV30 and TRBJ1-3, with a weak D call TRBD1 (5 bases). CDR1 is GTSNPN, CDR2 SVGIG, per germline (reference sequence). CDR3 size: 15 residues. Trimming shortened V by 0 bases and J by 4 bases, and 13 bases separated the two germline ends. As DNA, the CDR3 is TGTGCCTGGAGTGTACCCCGACAGATCGGAAACACCATATATTTT. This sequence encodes CAWSVPRQIGNTIYF.

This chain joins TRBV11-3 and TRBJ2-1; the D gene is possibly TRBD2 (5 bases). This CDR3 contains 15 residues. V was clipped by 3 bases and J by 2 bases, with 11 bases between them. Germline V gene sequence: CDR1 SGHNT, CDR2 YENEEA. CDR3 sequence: CASSLFGDTYNEQFF. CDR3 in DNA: TGTGCCAGCAGCTTGTTCGGGGATACCTACAATGAGCAGTTCTTC. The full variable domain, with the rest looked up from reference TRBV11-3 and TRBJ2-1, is EAGVVQSPRYKIIEKKQPVAFWCNPISGHNTLYWYLQNLGQGPELLIRYENEEAVDDSQLPKDRFSAERLKGVDSTLKIQPAELGDSAVYLCASSLFGDTYNEQFFGPGTRLTVL.

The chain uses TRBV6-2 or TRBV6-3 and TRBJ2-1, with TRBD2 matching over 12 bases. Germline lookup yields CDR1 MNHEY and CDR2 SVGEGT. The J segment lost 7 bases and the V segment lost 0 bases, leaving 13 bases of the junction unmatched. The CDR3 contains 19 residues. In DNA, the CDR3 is TGTGCCAGCAGTTACTCGATATTTACCCTAGCGGGGGGGGGTAATGAGCAGTTCTTC. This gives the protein CASSYSIFTLAGGGNEQFF.